The 18 T cell receptor beta chains reported below all come from one sample, sequenced in a study of OX40 agonist ivuxolimab in advanced cancers. Assay: immunoSEQ multiplex PCR; the TCRdb copy retains only in-frame clones and omits some. The sample has 20,000 or so clones; roughly 84% are singletons. This specimen was CD4+ or CD8+ T cells sorted from blood, taken in a trial of the OX40 agonist ivuxolimab. Receptor source: an adult with an advanced solid tumor such as melanoma, head and neck, liver or kidney cancer.

The V call is TRBV7-3, the J call TRBJ2-3, with D possibly being TRBD2 (6 bases). V was trimmed by 0 bases and J by 2 bases, leaving 15 bases between them. The CDR3 runs to 17 residues. Germline V CDR1 and CDR2: SGHTA, FQGTGA. CDR3 nucleotide sequence: TGTGCCAGCAGCTTAACCCCTAGCGCCTATGTCACAGATACGCAGTATTTT. Protein: CASSLTPSAYVTDTQYF.

The chain is built from TRBV6-1 and TRBJ1-2; no definite D call. There are 9 residues in the CDR3. Germline V gives CDR1 MNHNS, CDR2 SASEGT. The ends were cut back, 10 bases at V and 7 bases at J, with 7 bases in the middle. The CDR3 nucleotides read TGTGCCACCACCCCTGGCTACACCTTC. Residues: CATTPGYTF.

The chain combines TRBV11-2 with TRBJ1-2, with 9 nucleotides matching TRBD1. Germline V gene sequence: CDR1 SGHAT, CDR2 FQNNGV. Unmatched junction bases numbered 8, after V lost 1 base and J lost 8 bases. This CDR3 has 15 residues. The CDR3 spells CASSLGVGTGSGYTF. The CDR3 DNA reads TGTGCCAGCAGCTTAGGGGTCGGGACAGGGAGCGGCTACACCTTC. Drawing the rest from reference TRBV11-2 and TRBJ1-2, the complete variable domain is EAGVAQSPRYKIIEKRQSVAFWCNPISGHATLYWYQQILGQGPKLLIQFQNNGVVDDSQLPKDRFSAERLKGVDSTLKIQPAKLEDSAVYLCASSLGVGTGSGYTFGSGTRLTVV.

This chain connects TRBV10-3 to TRBJ1-2; D call uncertain. The V gene lost 7 bases and the J gene lost 8 bases, with 17 bases spanning the gap. Germline V gene sequence: CDR1 ENHRY, CDR2 SYGVKD. The CDR3 sequence is 13 residues long. The CDR3 DNA is TGTGCCATCAAGGACGGCCTTTCGGGAGGCTACACCTTC. As protein: CAIKDGLSGGYTF.

The chain has TRBV29-1 and TRBJ1-2, with D possibly matching TRBD1 (5 bases). The CDR3 sequence is 13 residues long. Germline V gene sequence: CDR1 SQVTM, CDR2 ANQGSEA. Between the trimmed V and J ends, which lost 6 bases and 2 bases, there was a span of 13 bases. As DNA, the CDR3 is TGCAGCGTATGGGCAGCAGGGAACTATGGCTACACCTTC. Residues: CSVWAAGNYGYTF.

V gene TRBV9 combines with J gene TRBJ2-5; tentatively, D is TRBD2 (6 bases). This CDR3 is built from 16 residues. Germline CDR1 SGDLS, CDR2 YYNGEE. V dropped 4 bases and J dropped 1 base, with 17 bases sitting between them. The chain's CDR3 is CASSPHPGVVQETQYF. CDR3 DNA: TGTGCCAGCAGCCCTCATCCGGGGGTGGTCCAAGAGACCCAGTACTTC.

The DNA for the CDR3 is TGTGCCAGTACTCCTAGCGGGGGCCATATAGTAAATGAGCAGTTCTTC. Its translation: CASTPSGGHIVNEQFF. V and J are TRBV19 and TRBJ2-1, with 10 bases aligning to TRBD2. V gave up 7 bases and J gave up 7 bases; unmatched junction bases: 13. This CDR3 is built from 16 residues. Germline V CDR1 and CDR2: LNHDA, SQIVND (reference sequence).

The chain is built from TRBV6-9 and TRBJ1-1; tentatively, D is TRBD1 (6 bases). With 5 bases removed from V and 8 bases from J, the gap between germline ends came to 18 bases. CDR1 and CDR2 from the germline V gene are MNHGY and SVAAGI. The CDR3 has 14 amino acids. CDR3 loop: CASSEGTTGLEAFF. The CDR3 region has the DNA TGTGCCAGCAGTGAAGGGACAACAGGGTTAGAAGCTTTCTTT.

The V and J genes are TRBV4-3 and TRBJ2-1; 9 bases agree with TRBD2. The CDR3 totals 19 residues. With V trimmed by 0 bases and J by 6 bases, 15 bases remained unmatched. Germline CDR1 reads LGHNA; CDR2 reads YSLEER. The DNA for the CDR3 is TGCGCCAGCAGCCAAGATCCCCAGGGGCGGGGGGGCTGGACCAATGAGCAGTTCTTC. Translating it yields CASSQDPQGRGGWTNEQFF.

The chain carries TRBV27 and TRBJ1-5, with 11 nucleotides matching TRBD1. Germline values: CDR1 MNHEY, CDR2 SMNVEV (reference sequence). With 6 bases clipped from V and 6 bases from J, the junction kept 4 bases outside the gene matches. The CDR3 covers 14 residues. The CDR3 bases are TGTGCCAGCAGCCCAGGGACAGGGGGTCAGCCCCAGCATTTT. Translation gives CASSPGTGGQPQHF.

This clone was found a few times. The genes are TRBV4-3 and TRBJ2-2, with D perhaps TRBD1 (5 bases). V was clipped by 6 bases and J by 1 base, with 9 bases between them. The length of the CDR3 is 14 residues. CDR1 is LGHNA and CDR2 is YSLEER in the germline V gene. The CDR3 nucleotides are TGCGCCAGCAGGCAGGGCTTGAACACCGGGGAGCTGTTTTTT. It yields the protein CASRQGLNTGELFF.

The CDR3 loop is CASRKLDNEQFF. CDR3 DNA sequence: TGTGCCAGCAGGAAACTAGACAATGAGCAGTTCTTC. The gene calls are TRBV7-2 and TRBJ2-1; tentative D call: TRBD2 (5 bases). This CDR3 has 12 amino acids. CDR1 is SGHTA, CDR2 FQGNSA, per germline. Trimming stripped 6 bases from V and 5 bases from J, with 8 bases between.

The rearrangement uses TRBV4-1 and TRBJ1-1, with D tentatively TRBD1 (6 bases). Trimming stripped 2 bases from V and 7 bases from J, with 14 bases between. Germline values: CDR1 MGHRA, CDR2 YSYEKL. This CDR3 is built from 14 residues. CDR3 in DNA: TGCGCCAGCAGCCAAAGGGGGGGCGAGAATGAAGCTTTCTTT. Protein sequence: CASSQRGGENEAFF.

This clone was observed once. The chain has TRBV28 and TRBJ1-5; 8 nucleotides agree with TRBD1. Germline assignment: CDR1 MDHEN and CDR2 SYDVKM. The CDR3 sequence is 14 residues long. Trimming took 3 bases from V and 6 from J; bases not matched to a gene: 4. The CDR3 nucleotides read TGTGCCAGCAGTTTGAGACAGGGGACTCAGCCCCAGCATTTT. Translation: CASSLRQGTQPQHF.

This sequence joins TRBV15 and TRBJ1-2; unclear D gene. Trimming took 7 bases from V and 4 from J, leaving 19 bases between them. Germline V CDR1 and CDR2: LNHNV, YYDKDF (reference sequence). The CDR3 runs 15 residues. CDR3 loop: CATTQRLSSAYGYTF. The CDR3, as DNA: TGTGCCACCACCCAGAGATTATCTTCAGCCTATGGCTACACCTTC.

This clone was seen once. This sequence joins TRBV6-5 and TRBJ1-1; a possible D gene is TRBD1 (6 bases). V dropped 0 bases and J dropped 0 bases, with 11 bases sitting between them. Germline CDR1 reads MNHEY; CDR2 reads SVGAGI. The CDR3 totals 16 residues. As DNA, the CDR3 is TGTGCCAGCAGTTACTCAATGGGGGCCATGAACACTGAAGCTTTCTTT. It codes for CASSYSMGAMNTEAFF.

V and J are TRBV29-1 and TRBJ2-3; 10 bases map to TRBD1. The length of the CDR3 is 18 residues. CDR1 is SQVTM, CDR2 ANQGSEA, per germline. With V trimmed by 4 bases and J by 3 bases, 16 bases remained unmatched. CDR3 sequence (DNA): TGCAGCGTTGTCTGGGGGGGGACAGGGGTCCTAAGGACAGATACGCAGTATTTT. Residues: CSVVWGGTGVLRTDTQYF.

This clone came up a few times. The chain recombines TRBV7-9 with TRBJ2-6; tentative D call: TRBD1 (6 bases). Germline V gene sequence: CDR1 SEHNR, CDR2 FQNEAQ (reference sequence). V lost 4 bases to trimming and J lost 0 bases, with 10 bases between them. The CDR3 totals 16 residues. CDR3 sequence: CASSSGTYSGANVLTF. The CDR3 coding sequence is TGTGCCAGCAGCTCCGGGACATACTCTGGGGCCAACGTCCTGACTTTC.